The 18 T cell receptor beta chains below come from one sample, sequenced in a study of regulatory T cells in long-lasting Graves disease. Libraries of TCR beta came from iRepertoire HTBI primers plus Arm-PCR of CDR3 regions. TCRdb redid the calling of the multiplex PCR reads with MiXCR, one entry per CDR3 protein. The table has over 650,000 distinct CDR3 sequences, about 30% seen once. Time point denoted: persistent/refractory GD, antithyroid drugs over 5 years with positive TRAb. Isolated PBMC RNA provided the starting material for the TCR library. Material: peripheral blood mononuclear cells (PBMCs), obtained when the disease was refractory, from a patient treated with antithyroid drugs. All receptors come from a female donor with Graves disease.

This clonotype was detected a few times. The chain uses TRBV5-6 and TRBJ2-7, with D perhaps TRBD2 (6 bases). From germline, CDR1 is SGHDT and CDR2 YYEEEE. The CDR3 extends over 12 amino acids. Trimming cost V 6 bases and J 7 bases, with 14 bases left between them. CDR3 sequence: CASTTLGGEQYF. CDR3 DNA sequence: TGTGCCAGCACCACACTTGGAGGGGAGCAGTACTTC.

Comments on this clonotype: A single base separates this from a much larger clone, so it may be a read error. Because the CDR3's place on the DNA is in doubt, the DNA is left out and the CDR3 is given as listed by TCRdb. This chain uses TRBV27 with TRBJ1-2; the table's D call, TRBD1, has no DNA check behind it. Germline V lookup: CDR1 MNHEY, CDR2 SMNVEV (reference sequence). The CDR3 length equals 16 residues, ends included. The CDR3 region is CASSSSGWGANYGYTF.

This clonotype appeared a few times. The rearrangement joins TRBV11-2 to TRBJ2-7, with 15 bases identical to TRBD2. CDR3 length: 19 amino acids. Germline V lookup: CDR1 SGHAT, CDR2 FQNNGV. J lost 2 bases, V lost 2 bases, and 10 bases had no gene match. The CDR3 protein is CASSLRGLAGGAKTYEQYF. The CDR3 DNA follows: TGTGCCAGCAGCTTAAGGGGACTAGCGGGAGGAGCAAAAACCTACGAGCAGTACTTC.

The chain employs TRBV29-1 and TRBJ2-7; D possibly corresponds to TRBD2 (6 bases). The CDR3 has 14 residues. Germline CDR1 is SQVTM and CDR2 is ANQGSEA. V lost 4 bases to trimming and J lost 0 bases, with 13 bases between them. The CDR3 is CSVAWGRSSYEQYF. CDR3 coding DNA: TGCAGCGTTGCGTGGGGGAGGAGCTCCTACGAGCAGTACTTC.

The gene calls are TRBV19 and TRBJ1-2; perhaps TRBD1 as D (5 bases). V was pared by 5 bases and J by 1 base, with 20 bases between. CDR1 LNHDA and CDR2 SQIVND come from the germline V gene (reference sequence). The CDR3 runs 17 residues. CDR3 bases: TGTGCCAGTAGTCCGGGACCTGCGGAGTCCAGTAACTATGGCTACACCTTC. Its translation: CASSPGPAESSNYGYTF.

DNA for the CDR3: TGTGCCAGTAGTTGGCAGGGGGGACATGAAAAACTGTTTTTT. Amino acid sequence: CASSWQGGHEKLFF. The chain uses TRBV19 and TRBJ1-4; TRBD1 matches 7 bases. This CDR3 is 14 amino acids long. The V and J ends lost 5 bases and 6 bases, in that order; junction bases with no gene match: 6. CDR1 is LNHDA, CDR2 SQIVND, per germline (reference sequence).

The J gene is TRBJ2-1, the V gene TRBV7-9; D is tentatively TRBD1 or TRBD2 (5 bases each). The CDR3 is 15 amino acids. In germline, CDR1 is SEHNR, CDR2 FQNEAQ (reference sequence). Trimming stripped 3 bases from V and 0 bases from J, with 9 bases between. The CDR3 spells CASSFRDGSYNEQFF. For the CDR3, the DNA is TGTGCCAGCAGCTTCCGGGACGGCTCCTACAATGAGCAGTTCTTC.

V gene TRBV18 combines with J gene TRBJ1-1; 7 bases align to TRBD1. Germline V gene data show CDR1 as KGHSH and CDR2 as LQKENI. The junction had 14 bases not matched to a gene; V was cut back by 0 bases and J by 13 bases. The CDR3 runs 15 residues. CDR3 residues: CASSPPNPDRARGFF. The CDR3 DNA follows: TGTGCCAGCTCACCACCGAATCCTGACAGGGCCCGGGGTTTCTTT.

The chain joins TRBV7-9 to TRBJ2-7, with TRBD1 identical over 9 bases. The CDR3 totals 17 residues. The V segment lost 4 bases and the J segment 3 bases; nucleotides outside the gene matches: 13. Germline V gives CDR1 SEHNR, CDR2 FQNEAQ (reference sequence). CDR3 nucleotides: TGTGCCAGCAGCTGGGGCGTTCTGGGACAGGGTAGCTACGAGCAGTACTTC. Translated: CASSWGVLGQGSYEQYF.

Concerning this clonotype: A much bigger clone sits one base away, suggesting this may be a read error. The V gene is TRBV11-2, the J gene TRBJ2-7; a weak D match, TRBD2 (5 bases). This CDR3 contains 13 residues. The germline V gene has CDR1 SGHAT and CDR2 FQNNGV. CDR3 DNA sequence: TGTGCCAGCAGCCGGACTGACTCCTACGGGCAGTACTTC. This gives the protein CASSRTDSYGQYF.

The gene calls are TRBV27 and TRBJ2-7; no clear D gene. Trimming stripped 5 bases from V and 0 bases from J, with 17 bases between. This CDR3 spans 16 amino acids. Germline V gives CDR1 MNHEY, CDR2 SMNVEV (reference sequence). CDR3 region: CASSPLDVSSSYEQYF. CDR3 in DNA: TGTGCCAGCAGTCCTTTGGACGTCAGCAGCTCCTACGAGCAGTACTTC.

This rearrangement joins TRBV20-1 to TRBJ2-4; D is unclear. This CDR3 comprises 15 residues. Germline CDR1 reads DFQATT; CDR2 reads SNEGSKA (reference sequence). V gave up 5 bases and J gave up 2 bases, with 16 bases separating them. CDR3 sequence (DNA): TGCAGTGCTTATTCCCTGGGTACGACCAAAAACATTCAGTACTTC. Translated: CSAYSLGTTKNIQYF.

V and J are TRBV5-4 and TRBJ2-4; D gene ambiguous. The V gene's germline CDR1 is SGHNT and CDR2 YYREEE (reference sequence). The CDR3 runs 16 residues. Deletions cut 0 bases from V and 3 bases from J, with 13 bases between. CDR3 residues: CASSLVGPLDKNIQYF. CDR3 DNA: TGTGCCAGCAGCTTGGTAGGACCCTTGGACAAAAACATTCAGTACTTC.

J is TRBJ1-5 and V is TRBV6-2 or TRBV6-3; no clear D gene. From germline, CDR1 is MNHEY and CDR2 SVGEGT. CDR3 length equals 15 residues. With 0 bases removed from V and 2 bases from J, the gap between germline ends came to 8 bases. The CDR3 nucleotides read TGTGCCAGCAGTTACTCGATCCAGCGCAATCAGCCCCAGCATTTT. Amino acids: CASSYSIQRNQPQHF.

In its sample, this clonotype was seen many times. The V gene is TRBV6-1, the J gene TRBJ1-5, with TRBD1 matching over 8 bases. The CDR3 length is 15 residues. Losses at the gene ends were 6 bases for V and 3 bases for J; bases not matched to a gene: 7. CDR1 is MNHNS, CDR2 SASEGT, per germline. The CDR3 sequence: CASRDGQGLNQPQHF. As DNA, the CDR3 is TGTGCCAGCAGGGATGGACAGGGCCTCAATCAGCCCCAGCATTTT.

This rearrangement joins TRBV30 to TRBJ2-7; possible D gene TRBD2, 5 bases. With 4 bases removed from V and 2 bases from J, the gap between germline ends came to 15 bases. The CDR3 contains 14 residues. The V gene's germline CDR1 is GTSNPN and CDR2 SVGIG (reference sequence). CDR3: CAWKVWSGAYEQYF. CDR3 sequence (DNA): TGTGCCTGGAAGGTATGGAGCGGAGCCTACGAGCAGTACTTC.

V usage is TRBV15 and J usage is TRBJ1-4; no reliable D call. Germline assignment: CDR1 LNHNV and CDR2 YYDKDF (reference sequence). Trimming stripped 5 bases from V and 0 bases from J, with 7 bases between. This CDR3 is 14 amino acids long. The CDR3 is CATSEGPTNEKLFF. The CDR3 DNA reads TGTGCCACCAGCGAAGGGCCAACTAATGAAAAACTGTTTTTT. Looking up the rest from reference TRBV15 and TRBJ1-4 gives the full variable domain: DAMVIQNPRYQVTQFGKPVTLSCSQTLNHNVMYWYQQKSSQAPKLLFHYYDKDFNNEADTPDNFQSRRPNTSFCFLDIRSPGLGDTAMYLCATSEGPTNEKLFFGSGTQLSVL.

This chain connects TRBV7-9 to TRBJ1-2; D gene ambiguous. Trimming took off 2 bases at V and 6 bases at J, with 16 bases between the two ends. This CDR3 is built from 15 residues. Germline V gene data show CDR1 as SEHNR and CDR2 as FQNEAQ (reference sequence). DNA for the CDR3: TGTGCCAGCAGCTTATTGACCCAGGCGAGGGATGGCTACACCTTC. Translation gives CASSLLTQARDGYTF.